This T cell receptor (beta chain) originates from a study of blood T cell repertoires in COVID-19. Study overall: COVID-19 samples collected from the United States, Italy and Spain covered acute and convalescent phases.

CDR3 length: 14 amino acids. Germline V CDR1 and CDR2: KGHSH, LQKENI. The junction had 4 bases not matched to a gene; V was cut back by 6 bases and J by 0 bases. In the original processing: Estimation of nucleated cell counts relied on the amplification of reference gene primers. Sequenced by immunoSEQ multiplex PCR; TCRdb stores in-frame clones only, minus some. Clone size and V and J calls were adopted from that table, with D and trimming inferred from the DNA. Of some 150,000 clones in the sample, 75% to 85% were seen once. The sequenced sample consisted of peripheral blood. The clonotype was recovered from a man between 60 and 75 years old with active or convalescent COVID-19. The chain recombines TRBV18 with TRBJ1-1, with 7 positions matching TRBD1. The CDR3 DNA follows: TGTGCCAGCTCCGGGGACAGTGTGAACACTGAAGCTTTCTTT. It translates to CASSGDSVNTEAFF. The entire variable domain, with the rest obtained from reference TRBV18 and TRBJ1-1, is as follows: NAGVMQNPRHLVRRRGQEARLRCSPMKGHSHVYWYRQLPEEGLKFMVYLQKENIIDESGMPKERFSAEFPKEGPSILRIQQVVRGDSAAYFCASSGDSVNTEAFFGQGTRLTVV.